Shown below are 16 T cell receptor beta chains from a single sample sequenced in a study of CD8+CD57+ T cells in acquired aplastic anemia. According to the study, genomic DNA was the template for TCR beta VDJ and CDR3 profiling. One entry per CDR3 protein results from TCRdb running MiXCR on the reads. The sample shows about 62,000 distinct CDR3 sequences, 45% to 70% of them seen only once. Material: sorted CD4+, CD8+, or CD8+CD57+ T cells (not recorded which) from PBMCs. The origin of the receptors is a human donor in good health, serving as a control.

As concerns this clonotype: One end of the junction is discordant with germline, which a read error may explain. The chain employs TRBV24-1 and TRBJ1-5; 7 bases align to TRBD1. CDR1 is KGHDR and CDR2 is SFDVKD in the germline V gene. The CDR3 contains 16 residues. DNA for the CDR3: TGTGACACCAGTGATCCGCCCGGGACAGTTAATCAGCCCCAGCATTTT. This encodes CDTSDPPGTVNQPQHF.

This clonotype was seen a few times. The gene calls are TRBV10-3 and TRBJ1-1; D is uncertain. Per the germline V gene, CDR1 is ENHRY and CDR2 is SYGVKD. The length of the CDR3 is 13 residues. Between the trimmed V and J ends, which lost 4 bases and 5 bases, there was a span of 11 bases. CDR3 sequence reads: CAISVADGTEAFF. CDR3 DNA sequence: TGTGCCATCAGTGTCGCCGACGGGACTGAAGCTTTCTTT.

This clonotype was recorded at least ten times. The chain uses TRBV11-2 and TRBJ2-1, with D possibly called TRBD1 or TRBD2 (5 bases each). Germline CDR1 and CDR2: SGHAT and FQNNGV. V was shortened by 5 bases and J by 4 bases, with 21 bases between the two germline ends. This CDR3 spans 17 amino acids. This CDR3 is CASSHPPHGTYYNEQFF. CDR3 DNA: TGTGCCAGCAGCCACCCCCCTCACGGGACCTATTACAATGAGCAGTTCTTC.

This clonotype appeared many times. This rearrangement joins TRBV20-1 to TRBJ2-7, with 12 bases fitting TRBD2. This CDR3 spans 17 amino acids. Germline V CDR1 and CDR2: DFQATT, SNEGSKA (reference sequence). The V and J ends lost 2 bases and 6 bases, in that order; junction bases with no gene match: 14. The CDR3 DNA reads as TGCAGTGCTAGACCCTGGGCTAGCGGGAGGGCCGGGCTCGAGCAGTACTTC. Its protein product is CSARPWASGRAGLEQYF.

This chain joins TRBV2 and TRBJ2-7; perhaps TRBD1 as D (7 bases). Trimming cost V 6 bases and J 8 bases, with 11 bases left between them. Per germline, CDR1 SNHLY and CDR2 FYNNEI. The CDR3 sequence is 11 residues long. In DNA, the CDR3 is TGTGCCAGCAGGCGGGACAGTCAGCAGTACGTC. Translation gives CASRRDSQQYV.

This rearrangement joins TRBV29-1 to TRBJ1-2; perhaps TRBD1 as D (6 bases). Looked up from germline, CDR1 is SQVTM and CDR2 is ANQGSEA. Trimming removed 5 bases from V and 6 bases from J, with 16 bases in between. CDR3 length: 13 residues. The CDR3 loop is CSVSYRDQHGYTF. In nucleotides, the CDR3 is TGCAGCGTTTCATACAGGGATCAACATGGCTACACCTTC.

The chain couples TRBV9 to TRBJ2-1; 12 bases match TRBD2. Losses at the gene ends were 0 bases for V and 4 bases for J; bases not matched to a gene: 8. This CDR3 has 18 amino acids. CDR1 is SGDLS and CDR2 is YYNGEE in the germline V gene. The CDR3 DNA sequence: TGTGCCAGCAGCGTAGACGTCAAACTAGCGGGGGGTTACAATGAGCAGTTCTTC. Translating it yields CASSVDVKLAGGYNEQFF. The entire variable domain, with the rest obtained from reference TRBV9 and TRBJ2-1, is as follows: DSGVTQTPKHLITATGQRVTLRCSPRSGDLSVYWYQQSLDQGLQFLIQYYNGEERAKGNILERFSAQQFPDLHSELNLSSLELGDSALYFCASSVDVKLAGGYNEQFFGPGTRLTVL.

With respect to this clonotype: The CDR3 does not end in the conserved phenylalanine or tryptophan, so this is likely a read error. The chain couples TRBV9 to TRBJ1-1, with D possibly TRBD1 on 6 matching bases. V was trimmed by 5 bases and J by 1 base, leaving 15 bases between them. Germline loops: CDR1 SGDLS, CDR2 YYNGEE. This CDR3 spans 15 amino acids. CDR3 in DNA: TGTGCCAGCAGTGCGGAGACAGGAACGAACACTGAAGCTTTCCTT. Translation: CASSAETGTNTEAFL.

The chain links TRBV9 to TRBJ1-2, with 7 bases identical to TRBD1. This CDR3 contains 17 residues. From germline, CDR1 is SGDLS and CDR2 YYNGEE. The V segment lost 3 bases and the J segment 3 bases; nucleotides outside the gene matches: 14. CDR3 sequence (DNA): TGTGCCAGCAGCGCCGAAGGAGACAGGGAGGACTACTATGGCTACACCTTC. It specifies CASSAEGDREDYYGYTF.

This chain connects TRBV9 to TRBJ1-2, with TRBD1 matching 7 bases. V lost 10 bases and J lost 0; bases outside the gene matches: 9. The CDR3 extends over 14 amino acids. Germline V gene sequence: CDR1 SGDLS, CDR2 YYNGEE. For the CDR3, the DNA is TGTGCCGGCGGCGTAACAGGGGCTAACTATGGCTACACCTTC. This codes for CAGGVTGANYGYTF.

J is TRBJ1-2 and V is TRBV24-1; D is undetermined. Trimming shortened V by 1 base and J by 5 bases, and 7 bases separated the two germline ends. Germline V CDR1 and CDR2: KGHDR, SFDVKD. This CDR3 is built from 13 residues. CDR3 region: CATSDLGYYGYTF. CDR3 in DNA: TGTGCCACCAGTGATTTAGGCTATTATGGCTACACCTTC.

This clonotype showed up just once. This chain connects TRBV15 to TRBJ2-7; D ambiguous. Germline assignment: CDR1 LNHNV and CDR2 YYDKDF (reference sequence). Trimming stripped 3 bases from V and 6 bases from J, with 15 bases between. The CDR3 contains 14 residues. CDR3 DNA sequence: TGTGCCACCAGCAGTTACGGCCTTTCAGTCGAGCAGTACTTC. Residues: CATSSYGLSVEQYF.

The V gene is TRBV2, the J gene TRBJ2-7; a weak D match, TRBD2 (6 bases). The V end lost 6 bases, the J end lost 3 bases, and 12 bases lay between the germline ends. The CDR3 has 13 amino acids. The V gene's germline CDR1 is SNHLY and CDR2 FYNNEI. CDR3 loop: CASREGRLYEQYF. The DNA for the CDR3 is TGTGCCAGCAGGGAGGGGAGGCTCTACGAGCAGTACTTC.

This clonotype was detected many times. The rearrangement links TRBV6-1 to TRBJ2-7; 10 positions match TRBD1. The J segment lost 3 bases and the V segment lost 7 bases, leaving 6 bases of the junction unmatched. Germline V lookup: CDR1 MNHNS, CDR2 SASEGT. CDR3 size: 14 residues. The CDR3 reads CASTAGQGNYEQYF. The DNA of the CDR3 is TGTGCCAGCACCGCGGGACAGGGGAACTACGAGCAGTACTTC.

J is TRBJ2-1 and V is TRBV29-1; TRBD1 agrees at 9 bases. CDR1 and CDR2 (germline): SQVTM, ANQGSEA. The CDR3 extends over 14 amino acids. Trimming removed 6 bases from V and 5 bases from J; junction bases left unmatched: 8. The CDR3 DNA reads TGCAGCGTGGAGGGACAGGGAGGCCACAATGAGCAGTTCTTC. It is translated as CSVEGQGGHNEQFF.

The rearrangement uses TRBV4-2 and TRBJ2-1; perhaps D is TRBD1 or TRBD2 (5 bases each). Germline lookup yields CDR1 LGHNA and CDR2 YNFKEQ. The CDR3 covers 15 residues. V was trimmed by 6 bases and J by 4 bases, leaving 16 bases between them. This CDR3 is CASRGKGTIYNEQFF. CDR3 nucleotide sequence: TGTGCCAGCAGGGGAAAAGGGACCATTTACAATGAGCAGTTCTTC.